The rows below give T cell receptor beta chains drawn from one sample of a study of T cell changes during pregnancy in multiple sclerosis. Clones were read by immunoSEQ multiplex PCR, and TCRdb kept only the in-frame ones, dropping some. The sample gives 34,000 or so clones, under 90% of which show up once; about 5% is in the top ten. Sequencing used CD8+ T cells from peripheral blood mononuclear cells, obtained after pregnancy. The receptor set was obtained from a female donor with multiple sclerosis, enrolled in a pregnancy study. Each CDR3 is given without its conserved first and last residue. Rows may omit the clone size; those that give it use once, few, many or a size class.

V gene: TRBV7-8; J gene: TRBJ2-7; clone size: once; CDR3 protein: ASSLVRADEQY
V gene: TRBV9; J gene: TRBJ1-2; clone size: .; CDR3 protein: ASSGDREDYGYT
V gene: TRBV4-1; J gene: TRBJ2-3; clone size: .; CDR3 protein: ASSQAAGGTDTQY
V gene: TRBV27; J gene: TRBJ1-2; clone size: .; CDR3 protein: ASGPDNYGYT
V gene: TRBV19; J gene: TRBJ2-5; clone size: .; CDR3 protein: ASTLAGGNQETQY
V gene: TRBV27; J gene: TRBJ2-7; clone size: .; CDR3 protein: ASSWGPYYEQY
V gene: TRBV10-2; J gene: TRBJ2-7; clone size: .; CDR3 protein: ASVTQGYEQY
V gene: TRBV7-9; J gene: TRBJ2-7; clone size: .; CDR3 protein: ASSDLGALSYEQY
V gene: TRBV6-6; J gene: TRBJ2-2; clone size: .; CDR3 protein: ASSYLGAGAGELF
V gene: TRBV5-1; J gene: TRBJ1-2; clone size: .; CDR3 protein: ASSAMGGTYGYT
V gene: TRBV9; J gene: TRBJ1-1; clone size: .; CDR3 protein: ASSEGTVNTEAF
V gene: TRBV7-3; J gene: TRBJ2-1; clone size: .; CDR3 protein: ASSITPGLAGVGNEQF
V gene: TRBV4-1; J gene: TRBJ1-6; clone size: .; CDR3 protein: ASSQIDRQDNSPLH
V gene: TRBV4-1; J gene: TRBJ1-5; clone size: .; CDR3 protein: ASSQVGGGQPQH
V gene: TRBV27; J gene: TRBJ2-3; clone size: once; CDR3 protein: ASIPYPRGSTDTQY
V gene: TRBV6-4; J gene: TRBJ2-2; clone size: .; CDR3 protein: ASSEVRTGGYTGELF
V gene: TRBV9; J gene: TRBJ2-1; clone size: .; CDR3 protein: ASSVGGGAYNEQF
V gene: TRBV9; J gene: TRBJ1-1; clone size: .; CDR3 protein: ASSPTIGGYMNTEAF
V gene: TRBV29-1; J gene: TRBJ2-2; clone size: .; CDR3 protein: SVDAGGELF
V gene: TRBV6-4; J gene: TRBJ2-3; clone size: few; CDR3 protein: ASSESGGATDTQY
V gene: TRBV4-3; J gene: TRBJ2-1; clone size: .; CDR3 protein: ASSQGQGYEQF
V gene: TRBV7-8; J gene: TRBJ2-7; clone size: .; CDR3 protein: ASKGDSDYEQY
V gene: TRBV27; J gene: TRBJ1-6; clone size: .; CDR3 protein: ASSLGGVFNSPLH
V gene: TRBV4-1; J gene: TRBJ1-5; clone size: .; CDR3 protein: ASSQVPGQGVRDNQPQH
V gene: TRBV7-8; J gene: TRBJ1-4; clone size: .; CDR3 protein: ASSSIWAAEKLF
V gene: TRBV7-2; J gene: TRBJ1-1; clone size: .; CDR3 protein: ASRGGTEAF
V gene: TRBV4-3; J gene: TRBJ2-2; clone size: .; CDR3 protein: ASSRTRAPNTGELF
V gene: TRBV6-1; J gene: TRBJ1-2; clone size: .; CDR3 protein: ASSVTDYGYT
V gene: TRBV9; J gene: TRBJ2-1; clone size: .; CDR3 protein: ASGPPREQF
V gene: TRBV5-5; J gene: TRBJ2-3; clone size: .; CDR3 protein: ASRRGTQGHA
V gene: TRBV19; J gene: TRBJ1-1; clone size: .; CDR3 protein: ASSILGGDTEAF
V gene: TRBV7-9; J gene: TRBJ2-1; clone size: .; CDR3 protein: ASWAGGPNEQF
V gene: TRBV6-5; J gene: TRBJ1-1; clone size: .; CDR3 protein: ASSYYSGQFTEAF
V gene: TRBV4-3; J gene: TRBJ2-1; clone size: .; CDR3 protein: ASSQDWRGGRYNEQF
V gene: TRBV7-3; J gene: TRBJ2-1; clone size: .; CDR3 protein: ASSLNPSGSYNEQF
V gene: TRBV19; J gene: TRBJ1-2; clone size: .; CDR3 protein: ASSITGGTYGYT
V gene: TRBV9; J gene: TRBJ2-7; clone size: .; CDR3 protein: ASSAGQEQY
V gene: TRBV7-8; J gene: TRBJ1-1; clone size: medium-sized; CDR3 protein: ASSDSAERSTEAF
V gene: TRBV10-3; J gene: TRBJ2-5; clone size: .; CDR3 protein: AISDPSVGEETQY
V gene: TRBV19; J gene: TRBJ1-5; clone size: .; CDR3 protein: ASSDRESHFVKDQPQH
V gene: TRBV27; J gene: TRBJ2-7; clone size: .; CDR3 protein: ASSPTGREQY
V gene: TRBV6-4; J gene: TRBJ2-3; clone size: few; CDR3 protein: ASSSGGATDTQY
V gene: TRBV7-8; J gene: TRBJ1-1; clone size: .; CDR3 protein: ASSLVGAAEAF
V gene: TRBV4-3; J gene: TRBJ1-5; clone size: .; CDR3 protein: ASSQDHNQPQH
V gene: TRBV7-3; J gene: TRBJ2-5; clone size: .; CDR3 protein: ASSLDEETQY
V gene: TRBV10-3; J gene: TRBJ2-3; clone size: .; CDR3 protein: AISESQGADTQY
V gene: TRBV27; J gene: TRBJ2-1; clone size: .; CDR3 protein: ASRLLSAYSNSYNEQF
V gene: TRBV7-9; J gene: TRBJ2-2; clone size: .; CDR3 protein: ASLTGVGELF
V gene: TRBV5-6; J gene: TRBJ1-1; clone size: .; CDR3 protein: ASSLGGGLSAF
V gene: TRBV6-6; J gene: TRBJ1-5; clone size: .; CDR3 protein: ASIPPGDQPQH
V gene: TRBV4-3; J gene: TRBJ1-3; clone size: .; CDR3 protein: ASSQDSAWQVSGNTIY
V gene: TRBV5-8; J gene: TRBJ2-1; clone size: .; CDR3 protein: ASSTGQRSF
V gene: TRBV6-5; J gene: TRBJ1-2; clone size: once; CDR3 protein: ASRTRFGYT